This T cell receptor beta chain was identified in a study of low-dose radiotherapy and immunotherapy resistance in tumors. Study-wide context: Treatment included intravenous cyclophosphamide dosed at 200 mg/m2 every two weeks, one day before radiation and immunotherapy. Patients' oral aspirin dose was 300 mg daily across four cycles from cycle 1 day 1.

This clonotype was counted many times. Time point of the sample: before trial treatment. Donors received a regimen that comprised nivolumab, ipilimumab, aspirin, low-dose cyclophosphamide and low-dose radiotherapy. cDNA synthesis used a TRAV/TRBV-specific primer set for both chains. TCR amplification ran approximately 20 PCR cycles using constant-region and V-primer adapter primers. The mRNA which had been isolated was amplified by in vitro transcription. TCRdb re-derived calls from the reads in MiXCR, one entry per CDR3 protein. Altogether tens of thousands of distinct CDR3 sequences are present, roughly 30% being singletons, with the ten largest covering 11%. The CDR3 extends over 15 amino acids. V lost 0 bases, J lost 1 base, and 12 bases lay in between. From germline, CDR1 is DFQATT and CDR2 SNEGSKA (reference sequence).

V gene TRBV20-1 combines with J gene TRBJ2-5, with D maybe TRBD2 (5 bases). The source was PBMCs, collected before treatment. The sequence was obtained from a female donor with ovarian cancer. The CDR3 coding sequence is TGCAGTGCTAGAGATCTGGCGGGCTTCCAAGAGACCCAGTACTTC. Translating it yields CSARDLAGFQETQYF.